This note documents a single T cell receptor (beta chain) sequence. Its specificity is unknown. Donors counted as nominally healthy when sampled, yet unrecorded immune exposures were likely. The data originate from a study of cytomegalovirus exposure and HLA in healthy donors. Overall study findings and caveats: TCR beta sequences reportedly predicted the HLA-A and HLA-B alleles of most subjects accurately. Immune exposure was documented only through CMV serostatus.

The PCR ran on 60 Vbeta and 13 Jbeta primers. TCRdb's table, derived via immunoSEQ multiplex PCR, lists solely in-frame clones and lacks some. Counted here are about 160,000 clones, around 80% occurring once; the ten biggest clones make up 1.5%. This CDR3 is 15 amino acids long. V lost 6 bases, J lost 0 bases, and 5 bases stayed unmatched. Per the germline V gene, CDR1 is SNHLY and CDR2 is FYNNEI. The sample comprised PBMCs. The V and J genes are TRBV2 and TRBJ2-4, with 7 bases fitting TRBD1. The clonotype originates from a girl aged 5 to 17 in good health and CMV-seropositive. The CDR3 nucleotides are TGTGCCAGCAGGGGGGACAGCCTAGCCAAAAACATTCAGTACTTC. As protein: CASRGDSLAKNIQYF.